These T cell receptor beta chains were read from a single sample in a study of PD-1 blockade in classical Hodgkin lymphoma. Libraries were prepared by immunoSEQ multiplex PCR; TCRdb keeps only in-frame clonotypes and omits some of them. The sample has about 21,000 clones, about 64% seen once. The sequenced sample was peripheral blood mononuclear cells (PBMCs), obtained at baseline. Source of these receptors: a human donor with classical Hodgkin lymphoma. The CDR3 runs from the conserved cysteine through the conserved F or W. D genes are given only for firm matches. Clone size appears in some rows only: once, few, many, or a class for an expanded clone.

TRBD1	TRBV5-6	.	TRBJ2-7	CASSPGTGVRGEQYF	TGTGCCAGCAGCCCCGGGACAGGGGTAAGGGGGGAGCAGTACTTC
TRBD1	TRBV7-2	.	TRBJ1-6	CASSPRQGRNSPLHF	TGTGCCAGCAGCCCTAGACAGGGTCGTAATTCACCCCTCCACTTT
.	TRBV9	.	TRBJ2-2	CASSEQSGAGGELFF	TGTGCCAGCAGCGAACAGTCGGGGGCAGGCGGGGAGCTGTTTTTT
.	TRBV2	.	TRBJ1-2	CAINRDVSNYGYTF	TGTGCCATCAACCGGGACGTTTCTAACTATGGCTACACCTTC
.	TRBV19	.	TRBJ1-5	CASSMSGENQPQHF	TGTGCCAGTAGTATGTCAGGGGAGAATCAGCCCCAGCATTTT
.	TRBV6-6	.	TRBJ1-2	CASLAAWEDGYTF	TGTGCCAGCTTGGCTGCCTGGGAGGATGGCTACACCTTC
.	TRBV11-3	few	TRBJ2-1	CASSLEGPPVFF	TGTGCCAGCAGCTTAGAGGGGCCTCCAGTGTTCTTC
.	TRBV5-1	few	TRBJ2-3	CASSSRATDTQYF	TGCGCCAGCAGCTCCCGCGCCACAGATACGCAGTATTTT
.	TRBV19	.	TRBJ1-5	CASSIDGPSNQPQHF	TGTGCCAGTAGTATAGACGGGCCCAGCAATCAGCCCCAGCATTTT
.	TRBV5-4	.	TRBJ2-7	CASSLNPREQYF	TGTGCCAGCAGCCTGAACCCGAGGGAGCAGTACTTC
.	TRBV29-1	.	TRBJ2-7	CSVEDPGRRAYEQYF	TGCAGCGTTGAAGACCCAGGGCGCCGCGCGTACGAGCAGTACTTC
TRBD1	TRBV18	few	TRBJ1-4	CASSLGQGGEKLFF	TGTGCCAGCTCACTCGGACAGGGTGGGGAAAAACTGTTTTTT
TRBD2	TRBV7-3	.	TRBJ2-5	CASSPTSGDETQYF	TGTGCCAGCAGCCCCACTAGCGGGGATGAGACCCAGTACTTC
.	TRBV11-3	.	TRBJ2-7	CASSLGQGPYEQYF	TGTGCCAGCAGCTTAGGGCAGGGGCCCTACGAGCAGTACTTC
.	TRBV30	.	TRBJ2-7	CAWSPGTFYEQYF	TGTGCCTGGAGTCCCGGGACTTTCTACGAGCAGTACTTC
.	TRBV6-1	few	TRBJ2-1	CAILRGNYNEQFF	TGTGCCATACTTCGAGGGAACTACAATGAGCAGTTCTTC
.	TRBV5-1	.	TRBJ1-1	CASSLYPGSEAFF	TGCGCCAGCAGCTTGTACCCGGGCAGCGAAGCTTTCTTT
.	TRBV11-2	.	TRBJ2-1	CASSSTSNEQFF	TGTGCCAGCAGCTCGACTAGCAATGAGCAGTTCTTC
TRBD2	TRBV9	few	TRBJ2-3	CASSIGSGRGGKTDTQYF	TGTGCCAGCAGCATAGGGAGCGGGAGGGGTGGTAAAACAGATACGCAGTATTTT
.	TRBV11-2	.	TRBJ2-2	CASSQFGGELFF	TGTGCCAGCAGCCAGTTTGGCGGGGAGCTGTTTTTT
TRBD1	TRBV19	.	TRBJ1-6	CASSIGGTADSPLHF	TGTGCCAGTAGTATAGGTGGGACAGCTGATTCACCCCTCCACTTT
TRBD2	TRBV5-4	.	TRBJ2-7	CASSRLGTSGSYEQYF	TGTGCCAGCAGCCGCCTCGGGACTAGCGGATCCTACGAGCAGTACTTC
.	TRBV28	.	TRBJ2-5	CASSVLQGRWGETQYF	TGTGCCAGCAGCGTCCTACAGGGGAGGTGGGGGGAGACCCAGTACTTC
TRBD2	TRBV11-2	few	TRBJ2-3	CASSLDGTTTDTQYF	TGTGCCAGCAGCTTAGACGGGACTACGACAGATACGCAGTATTTT
.	TRBV9	medium-sized	TRBJ1-5	CASSVAGENNQPQHF	TGTGCCAGCAGCGTAGCGGGGGAAAACAATCAGCCCCAGCATTTT
TRBD2	TRBV5-1	.	TRBJ2-7	CASSPAGTSGRASYEQYF	TGCGCCAGCAGCCCTGCCGGGACTAGCGGGAGGGCGTCCTACGAGCAGTACTTC
TRBD1	TRBV6-1	.	TRBJ1-5	CASRKDRASNQPQHF	TGTGCCAGCAGAAAGGACAGGGCTAGCAATCAGCCCCAGCATTTT
TRBD1	TRBV4-1	.	TRBJ2-7	CASSPSDRTYEQYF	TGCGCCAGCAGCCCCTCGGACAGGACTTACGAGCAGTACTTC
.	TRBV28	few	TRBJ2-5	CASSFPRDGRTQYF	TGTGCCAGCAGTTTCCCCCGGGATGGGCGCACCCAGTACTTC
.	TRBV4-3	.	TRBJ2-3	CASSQDGLGADTQYF	TGCGCCAGCAGCCAAGATGGTTTAGGCGCAGATACGCAGTATTTT
.	TRBV19	few	TRBJ2-7	CASSIDGFSGGQYF	TGTGCCAGTAGTATAGATGGTTTTTCCGGAGGGCAGTACTTC
.	TRBV14	.	TRBJ2-6	CASSHRRDSGANVLTF	TGTGCCAGCAGCCATCGTAGGGACTCTGGGGCCAACGTCCTGACTTTC
TRBD1	TRBV28	.	TRBJ1-2	CASSPLDRVDGYTF	TGTGCCAGCAGTCCACTAGACAGGGTTGACGGCTACACCTTC
.	TRBV7-9	.	TRBJ1-4	CASSLEVISEKLFF	TGTGCCAGCAGCTTAGAAGTCATTAGTGAAAAACTGTTTTTT
.	TRBV30	.	TRBJ2-7	CALEGGSRSYEQYF	TGTGCCTTAGAGGGGGGAAGTCGATCCTACGAGCAGTACTTC
.	TRBV6-6	few	TRBJ1-2	CASTRAGDYTF	TGTGCCAGCACTCGGGCGGGAGACTACACCTTC
.	TRBV20-1	.	TRBJ2-7	CSPPLYEQYF	TGCAGTCCCCCGTTGTACGAGCAGTACTTC